These 8 T cell receptor beta chains were sequenced from one sample in a study of T cell responses to AZD1222 COVID-19 vaccine. Some clones are missing from TCRdb's copy, which holds only in-frame ones; the method was immunoSEQ multiplex PCR. In the table there are about 120,000 clones, roughly 87% of which are singletons. The input for sequencing was peripheral blood, taken on day 0 of AZD1222 vaccination. The source is an adult in good health.

The rearrangement joins TRBV18 to TRBJ2-7, with D perhaps given as TRBD1 or TRBD2 (5 bases each). This CDR3 spans 15 amino acids. CDR1 and CDR2 from the germline V gene are KGHSH and LQKENI. Deletions cut 8 bases from V and 0 bases from J, with 17 bases between. CDR3 nucleotides: TGTGCCAGCGCCCCCGGGGCAGATAGCTCCTACGAGCAGTACTTC. Amino acid sequence: CASAPGADSSYEQYF. Supplemented by reference TRBV18 and TRBJ2-7, the full variable domain reads NAGVMQNPRHLVRRRGQEARLRCSPMKGHSHVYWYRQLPEEGLKFMVYLQKENIIDESGMPKERFSAEFPKEGPSILRIQQVVRGDSAAYFCASAPGADSSYEQYFGPGTRLTVT.

The gene calls are TRBV2 and TRBJ2-1, with no clear D. The V end lost 0 bases, the J end lost 8 bases, and 8 bases lay between the germline ends. Germline CDR1 is SNHLY and CDR2 is FYNNEI. This CDR3 contains 13 residues. CDR3 nucleotides: TGTGCCAGCAGTGAAGCGCCTGGAGATGAGCAGTTCTTC. This translates into CASSEAPGDEQFF.

V gene TRBV9 combines with J gene TRBJ2-6, with D perhaps TRBD2 (5 bases). This CDR3 has 17 residues. Per germline, CDR1 SGDLS and CDR2 YYNGEE. The V end was cut by 0 bases, the J end by 0 bases, with 10 bases between. The CDR3 is CASSVGSGSSGANVLTF. DNA of the CDR3: TGTGCCAGCAGCGTAGGGAGCGGAAGCTCTGGGGCCAACGTCCTGACTTTC.

This rearrangement joins TRBV10-2 to TRBJ2-2; possible D gene TRBD2, 5 bases. This CDR3 is 15 amino acids long. V was trimmed by 5 bases and J by 0 bases, leaving 10 bases between them. Germline V gives CDR1 WSHSY, CDR2 SAAADI. The CDR3: CASSPGNANTGELFF. CDR3 DNA: TGCGCCAGCAGTCCGGGGAACGCGAACACCGGGGAGCTGTTTTTT.

V usage is TRBV29-1 and J usage is TRBJ2-5, with D uncertain. Germline CDR1 reads SQVTM; CDR2 reads ANQGSEA. There are 13 residues in the CDR3. V was pared by 1 base and J by 4 bases, with 10 bases between. As DNA, the CDR3 is TGCAGCGTTGAAGGCCTTTTGGGAGAGACCCAGTACTTC. It translates to CSVEGLLGETQYF.

This chain uses TRBV2 with TRBJ2-3, with 11 bases lining up with TRBD2. V lost 4 bases, J lost 1 base, and 10 bases stayed unmatched. Germline V gene sequence: CDR1 SNHLY, CDR2 FYNNEI. This CDR3 has 18 residues. The CDR3 DNA sequence: TGTGCCAGCAGTGGGCTAGCGGGGGGCCTCTCTGGCACAGATACGCAGTATTTT. As protein: CASSGLAGGLSGTDTQYF.

This clone was picked up one time. The chain employs TRBV5-1 and TRBJ1-1; perhaps TRBD1 as D (6 bases). CDR1 and CDR2 (germline): SGHRS, YFSETQ. Trimming shortened V by 8 bases and J by 4 bases, and 15 bases separated the two germline ends. The CDR3 runs 13 residues. CDR3 protein: CASRGNGATEAFF. For the CDR3, the DNA is TGCGCCAGTAGGGGGAACGGGGCCACTGAAGCTTTCTTT. Looking up the rest from reference TRBV5-1 and TRBJ1-1 gives the full variable domain: KAGVTQTPRYLIKTRGQQVTLSCSPISGHRSVSWYQQTPGQGLQFLFEYFSETQRNKGNFPGRFSGRQFSNSRSEMNVSTLELGDSALYLCASRGNGATEAFFGQGTRLTVV.

The rearrangement links TRBV5-1 to TRBJ2-5; 11 positions match TRBD2. CDR3 length equals 18 residues. Germline V gene sequence: CDR1 SGHRS, CDR2 YFSETQ. Trimming removed 2 bases from V and 3 bases from J; junction bases left unmatched: 12. The DNA of the CDR3 is TGCGCCAGCAGCTTTATGGGCCTAGCGGGGGGCATTAAAGAGACCCAGTACTTC. Amino acids: CASSFMGLAGGIKETQYF.